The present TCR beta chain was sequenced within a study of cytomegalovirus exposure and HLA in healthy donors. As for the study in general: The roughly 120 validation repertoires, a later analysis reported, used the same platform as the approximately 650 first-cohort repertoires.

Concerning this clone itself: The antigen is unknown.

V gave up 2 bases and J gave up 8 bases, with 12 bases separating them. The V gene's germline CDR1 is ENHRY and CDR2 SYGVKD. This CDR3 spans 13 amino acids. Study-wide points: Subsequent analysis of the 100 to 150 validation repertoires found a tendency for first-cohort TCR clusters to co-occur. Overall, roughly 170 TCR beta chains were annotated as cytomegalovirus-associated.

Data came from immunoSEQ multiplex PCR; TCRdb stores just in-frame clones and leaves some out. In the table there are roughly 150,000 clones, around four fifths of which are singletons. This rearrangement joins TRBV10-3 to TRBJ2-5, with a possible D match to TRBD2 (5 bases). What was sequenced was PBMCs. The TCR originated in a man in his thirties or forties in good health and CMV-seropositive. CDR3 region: CAISEGLVRTQYF. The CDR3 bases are TGTGCCATCAGTGAGGGACTCGTTCGAACCCAGTACTTC.